This note documents a single T cell receptor (beta chain) sequence. The data originate from a study of blood T cell repertoires in COVID-19. Study summary: Collection of acute and convalescent COVID-19 samples took place in the United States, Italy and Spain. PBMCs, B-cell-depleted T cells, or T cells were the source of the cDNA or gDNA that made up the material.

Patients from Seattle were sampled longitudinally, starting during active infection. The V gene end was trimmed by 4 bases and the J gene end by 4 bases; junction bases not matched to a gene: 8. The CDR3 length is 16 residues. Per germline, CDR1 SGHDN and CDR2 FVKESK. As processed by the authors: Reference gene primers were amplified, and this amplification served to estimate nucleated cell counts. Libraries were prepared by immunoSEQ multiplex PCR; TCRdb keeps only in-frame clonotypes and omits some of them. From that table come the V and J calls and clone size; the DNA was used to work out D and trimming. The sample has a few hundred thousand clones; 80% to 90% are singletons.

This clonotype was sampled from a man younger than 30 with COVID-19, enrolled during active disease. J is TRBJ2-3 and V is TRBV14; 10 bases map to TRBD2. Sequences were obtained from peripheral blood. This chain's CDR3 is CASSPPGAGGPDTQYF. The CDR3 region has the DNA TGTGCCAGCAGCCCCCCGGGAGCGGGAGGGCCAGATACGCAGTATTTT.